This T cell receptor (beta chain) was sequenced in a study of molecular identifiers for immune sequencing clone quantification (dated by TCRdb to between 2017 and 2018). General notes on the study: In a replicate experiment, RNA from roughly 20,000 or 100,000 naive CD8 T cells was split into five aliquots, four of which were sequenced. This methods study benchmarked molecular-identifier clustering-based TCR repertoire sequencing (MIDCIRS) and TCR RNA copy counting, using CD8 T cells to do so.

Libraries of naive CD8 T cells were generated from about 21,000 to 970,000 sorted cells, with 10%, 30% or 50% of the purified RNA used. Naive CD8 T cells were FACS-sorted as CD8+CD4-CCR7+CD45RA+ on a BD FACSAria II into RLT Plus buffer. Detection sensitivity was tested by spiking Jurkat RNA equal to roughly 9 TCR copies' worth into samples containing about 20,000-1,100,000 naive CD8 T cells. CD8 T cells were enriched using RosetteSep CD8+ T Cell Enrichment Cocktail and Ficoll-Paque, and the enriched cells then underwent ACK red cell lysis. Ten or more counts support this clonotype. The target of this receptor is not known. Base qualities are not recorded, but no much larger clone differs from it by a single base. CDR1 and CDR2 are drawn from the germline V gene (reference sequence): SEHNR, FQNEAQ. V is reduced by 0 bases and J by 4 bases, leaving a spacing of 2 bases between them. The CDR3 sequence holds 12 residues, the cysteine and phenylalanine included. The CDR3 DNA has 36 bases and is translated from base 1.

General study outcomes and caveats: Clones above 20 RNA copies held over 99% of molecules in CMV-specific effector cells but under 1% in naive cells. The sizes of highly expanded clones could end up underestimated when identical TCR molecules share a barcode. Modeling gave approximately 3 recovered TCR RNA copies per cell versus 8 to 10 by digital PCR, implying around 31% capture efficiency. Spiked-in Jurkat TCR RNA equal to a single cell's worth was reported to be detectable even within one million naive CD8 T cells. When barcode sub-clustering was omitted, TCR diversity was inflated by chimeric consensus sequences, with chimeras reaching as high as 47%. The naive libraries included spiked-in Jurkat TCR RNA (fewer than 11 copies' worth), and this Jurkat TCR RNA is not part of the donor repertoire.

The method was PCR. The sequencer was a NextSeq 500. Bulk TCR libraries were prepared as previously described, using TCR primers listed in Table S5. Purification of total RNA was performed with the Qiagen AllPrep DNA/RNA kit. Before analysis, reads from multiple sequencing runs of one library were combined. Concerning the study's data processing: Only reads with exact TCR constant sequence were kept, trimmed to 150 nt, and grouped by their 12-nt molecular barcodes. Reads inside each barcode group were sub-clustered using a 15% Levenshtein threshold, and a quality-weighted consensus sequence was constructed for each RNA molecule. Non-functional sequences were removed, as were lower-count sequences one edit away from another. Based on a fit of two negative binomial distributions, barcode sub-clusters having less than 20% of the maximum read count were discarded. TCRdb redid the processing of the public reads, applying fastp at Q25 and MiXCR, and retained in-frame beta chains. Each CDR3 protein appears once, grouped with its most common genes and DNA. The V and J calls and clone size come from TCRdb's table, not from the authors' own analysis. The sample table records approximately 680,000 distinct CDR3 sequences; over 25% of these occur just once. Clones ranked in the top ten supply about 0.84% of the sample.

The receptor was isolated from a human donor in good health. Some libraries in this study had Jurkat cell RNA spiked in. The sequencing sample was made of naive CD8+ T cells from blood, with Jurkat cell RNA spiked in. According to the study, the label for this sample's cell subset or site signals: FACS-sorted CD8+CD4-CCR7+CD45RA+ naive T cells. The chain uses TRBV7-9 and TRBJ2-3; the D gene is unclear. The DNA sequence is TGTGCCAGCAGCTTAGCGGCAGATACGCAGTATTTT. It translates as CASSLAADTQYF.